This T cell receptor beta chain was identified during a study of molecular identifiers for immune sequencing clone quantification. The bulk TCR libraries were made with methods described before and with listed TCR primers. Using its own MiXCR run on the PCR reads, TCRdb lists one record per CDR3 protein. The repertoire includes around 480,000 distinct CDR3 sequences, about 26% of them detected once, and over 0.6% sits in the top ten. V dropped 5 bases and J dropped 7 bases, with 18 bases sitting between them. Germline loops: CDR1 SGHNT, CDR2 YYREEE (reference sequence). The CDR3 extends over 14 amino acids. This clonotype has only a few counts.

The origin of this receptor is a human donor in good health. Some libraries in this study had Jurkat cell RNA spiked in. The sample consisted of naive CD8+ T cells from blood, with Jurkat cell RNA spiked in. Subset reported: FACS-sorted CD8+CD4-CCR7+CD45RA+ naive T cells. V usage is TRBV5-4 and J usage is TRBJ1-2; the D gene is possibly TRBD1 (5 bases). The CDR3 nucleotides read TGTGCCAGCAGAAAATCCGGGACTTCCTTTGGCTACACCTTC. It translates to CASRKSGTSFGYTF.